These 20 T cell receptor beta chains share one sample of origin, sequenced in a study of vaccination and CD4 T cells after COVID-19. The treatment is: approximately nine-day PBMC culture with coronavirus spike peptide pools or control peptides (ViraFEST assay). The Oncomine TCR Beta short-read assay was what sequenced the DNA obtained from cultured CD4+ T cells. In TCRdb, the PCR reads were re-called with MiXCR into one record per CDR3 protein. The data hold around 17,000 distinct CDR3 sequences, with around 30% observed a single time. Their specific antigens are unknown. Specimen: cultured CD4+ T cells from blood. The receptors stem from a human donor with COVID-19.

This rearrangement joins TRBV9 to TRBJ1-2; D uncertain. Trimming pared 2 bases from V and 4 bases from J, leaving 12 bases between. The CDR3 spans 14 residues. Germline assignment: CDR1 SGDLS and CDR2 YYNGEE. The CDR3 loop reads CASSVNYVAYGYTF. CDR3 DNA sequence: TGTGCCAGCAGCGTTAATTACGTGGCCTATGGCTACACCTTC.

For the CDR3, the DNA is TGTGCCAGCAGCTTAGGGGGGCGGGCCGGGGAGCTGTTTTTT. It encodes CASSLGGRAGELFF. This chain joins TRBV7-2 and TRBJ2-2; TRBD1 might be the D (6 bases). The CDR3 sequence is 14 residues long. Between the trimmed V and J ends, which lost 1 base and 6 bases, there was a span of 9 bases. The germline V gene has CDR1 SGHTA and CDR2 FQGNSA.

V gene TRBV4-2 combines with J gene TRBJ2-6; D remains ambiguous. Looked up from germline, CDR1 is LGHNA and CDR2 is YNFKEQ. This CDR3 comprises 16 residues. Trimming pared 0 bases from V and 0 bases from J, leaving 6 bases between. Here the CDR3 reads CASSQDPVSGANVLTF. As DNA, the CDR3 is TGTGCCAGCAGCCAAGATCCAGTCTCTGGGGCCAACGTCCTGACTTTC.

This clonotype has more than one count but fewer than ten. The V call is TRBV20-1, the J call TRBJ1-6; D not certain. V was cut by 6 bases and J by 7 bases, with 19 bases left in between. The CDR3 totals 15 residues. CDR1 and CDR2 (germline): DFQATT, SNEGSKA (reference sequence). The CDR3 region is CSADPGPKGNSPLHF. CDR3 nucleotide sequence: TGCAGTGCCGACCCAGGCCCCAAAGGGAATTCACCCCTCCACTTT.

As DNA, the CDR3 is TGTGCCAGCAGTCCATCCGGGACAGGGGGCTCTGGGGCCAACGTCCTGACTTTC. Its protein is CASSPSGTGGSGANVLTF. V is TRBV27 and J is TRBJ2-6; 11 nucleotides match TRBD1. This CDR3 region has 18 residues. The V gene's germline CDR1 is MNHEY and CDR2 SMNVEV (reference sequence). The V gene end was trimmed by 5 bases and the J gene end by 0 bases; junction bases not matched to a gene: 6.

This clonotype was observed a handful of times. This chain connects TRBV24-1 to TRBJ2-3; 8 bases are a match to TRBD1. CDR1 and CDR2 (germline): KGHDR, SFDVKD. Trimming took 3 bases from V and 8 from J; bases not matched to a gene: 6. There are 14 residues in the CDR3. The DNA of the CDR3 is TGTGCCACCAGTGATCCCGGACAGGGTGGTACGCAGTATTTT. Translation: CATSDPGQGGTQYF.

This clonotype came up a few times. V is TRBV20-1 and J is TRBJ2-7; TRBD1 matches at 8 bases. V was clipped by 4 bases and J by 5 bases; unmatched bases: 10. The length of the CDR3 is 14 residues. Germline loops: CDR1 DFQATT, CDR2 SNEGSKA (reference sequence). CDR3 coding DNA: TGCAGTGCTACCACTCTACAGGGGGTCCACGAGCAGTACTTC. It codes for CSATTLQGVHEQYF.

This CDR3 reads CASSQDLGRINTEAFF. DNA of the CDR3: TGTGCCAGCAGCCAAGATCTTGGCAGAATTAACACTGAAGCTTTCTTT. The chain couples TRBV4-2 to TRBJ1-1; D not resolved. CDR1 and CDR2 from the germline V gene are LGHNA and YNFKEQ. The CDR3 covers 16 residues. V was trimmed by 0 bases and J by 2 bases, leaving 13 bases between them.

The chain combines TRBV7-8 with TRBJ1-4; D is perhaps TRBD1 (5 bases). Germline V gene lookup returns CDR1 SGHVS and CDR2 FQNEAQ. The length of the CDR3 is 14 residues. V was shortened by 4 bases and J by 7 bases, with 13 bases between the two germline ends. CDR3 protein: CASSSREGSEKLFF. The CDR3 coding sequence is TGTGCCAGCAGCTCGCGGGAGGGGTCTGAAAAACTGTTTTTT.

V and J are TRBV11-3 and TRBJ1-1; D not certain. CDR3 length: 11 residues. Germline CDR1 SGHNT, CDR2 YENEEA. Trimming stripped 3 bases from V and 5 bases from J, with 4 bases between. CDR3 sequence reads: CASSLGTEAFF. For the CDR3, the DNA is TGTGCCAGCAGCTTGGGGACTGAAGCTTTCTTT.

The chain carries TRBV11-2 and TRBJ2-2, with 7 bases lining up with TRBD1. Trimming at V came to 3 bases and at J to 5 bases, leaving 3 bases not matched to a gene. The CDR3 sequence is 14 residues long. Germline CDR1 and CDR2: SGHAT and FQNNGV. The CDR3 nucleotides read TGTGCCAGCAGCTTCGACAGGGTAACCGGGGAGCTGTTTTTT. It specifies CASSFDRVTGELFF.

The chain combines TRBV18 with TRBJ1-5; D ambiguous. Trimming cost V 0 bases and J 1 base, with 10 bases left between them. Germline V gives CDR1 KGHSH, CDR2 LQKENI. The CDR3 length is 16 residues. This CDR3 reads CASSPPLSGSNQPQHF. The DNA for the CDR3 is TGTGCCAGCTCACCACCTCTGTCCGGGAGCAATCAGCCCCAGCATTTT.

This chain uses TRBV6-1 with TRBJ2-5; D is possibly TRBD1 (6 bases). The germline V gene has CDR1 MNHNS and CDR2 SASEGT. The CDR3 runs to 13 residues. The ends were cut back, 7 bases at V and 2 bases at J, with 11 bases in the middle. CDR3: CASKRTEQETQYF. The DNA of the CDR3 is TGTGCCAGCAAAAGGACAGAACAAGAGACCCAGTACTTC.

The genes are TRBV2 and TRBJ2-2, with 9 bases aligning to TRBD2. CDR1 SNHLY and CDR2 FYNNEI come from the germline V gene. V was pared by 8 bases and J by 4 bases, with 2 bases of the junction left unmatched. This CDR3 is 13 amino acids long. The CDR3 region has the DNA TGTGCCAGCGGGACTAGCCCCACCGGGGAGCTGTTTTTT. This translates into CASGTSPTGELFF.

This clonotype was observed a handful of times. The chain couples TRBV27 to TRBJ1-6; D unclear. Germline V CDR1 and CDR2: MNHEY, SMNVEV (reference sequence). Trimming took 6 bases from V and 7 from J, leaving 10 bases between them. This CDR3 has 13 amino acids. The CDR3 DNA follows: TGTGCCAGCAGATTTGCGGACAATTCACCCCTCCACTTT. Its translation: CASRFADNSPLHF.

This clonotype was seen only once. CDR3: CSASLAQSYNEQFF. The CDR3 region has the DNA TGCAGTGCGTCCCTCGCTCAGTCCTACAATGAGCAGTTCTTC. V gene TRBV20-1 combines with J gene TRBJ2-1; no firm D call. V was pared by 6 bases and J by 1 base, with 13 bases between. This CDR3 region has 14 residues. Germline CDR1 DFQATT, CDR2 SNEGSKA (reference sequence).

The sample holds a few counts of this clonotype. The chain uses TRBV10-1 and TRBJ2-5, with 8 nucleotides matching TRBD1. Germline V gene lookup returns CDR1 WNHNN and CDR2 SYGVQD (reference sequence). This CDR3 spans 16 amino acids. With V trimmed by 3 bases and J by 2 bases, 8 bases remained unmatched. The CDR3 coding sequence is TGCGCCAGCAGTGAATTCGGCGGGACAGGTCAAGAGACCCAGTACTTC. The encoded protein is CASSEFGGTGQETQYF.

The V and J genes are TRBV6-5 and TRBJ2-3, with D possibly being TRBD1 (7 bases). Germline V gives CDR1 MNHEY, CDR2 SVGAGI. V was trimmed by 4 bases and J by 2 bases, leaving 13 bases between them. The CDR3 sequence is 15 residues long. In DNA form, the CDR3 reads TGTGCCAGCAGTTCAGGGGGGCGTCCCACAGATACGCAGTATTTT. It codes for CASSSGGRPTDTQYF.

This clonotype was detected only a few times. The chain combines TRBV6-5 with TRBJ1-2, with D hard to call. The CDR3 length is 15 residues. Trimming took off 0 bases at V and 4 bases at J, with 12 bases between the two ends. The germline CDR1 and CDR2 sequences are MNHEY and SVGAGI. The CDR3 nucleotides read TGTGCCAGCAGTTACTCGGTGACCCTGATCTATGGCTACACCTTC. This gives the protein CASSYSVTLIYGYTF.

V and J are TRBV7-2 and TRBJ2-2, with D hard to call. The CDR3 totals 13 residues. V was clipped by 5 bases and J by 7 bases, with 11 bases between them. The germline gives CDR1 SGHTA, CDR2 FQGNSA. CDR3 nucleotides: TGTGCCAGCAGCACCTCGTTGGTCGGGGAGCTGTTTTTT. Encoded protein: CASSTSLVGELFF.